Only a few counts were recorded for the clone carrying this T cell receptor beta chain. The antigen remains unidentified. Donors underwent one heparinised blood draw, 95 to 150 mL on average. Via CD45RO/CCR7/CD25/CD127/CD95/CD27, cells of the CD4+ naive, central memory, regulatory and stem cell-like memory subsets were sorted. The data stem from a study of beta chain features in type 1 diabetes. Study observations and caveats: Across patients, naive, central memory and Treg TCRB repertoires exhibited apparently greater similarity than was observed across healthy donors. Type 1 diabetes patients had fewer VDJ junction insertions and more deletions.

Sequenced material consisted of expressed TCRB transcripts (all of the isolated RNA was reverse transcribed). Clones were sequenced by immunoSEQ multiplex PCR, and TCRdb holds only the in-frame ones, with some missing. The table shows over 350,000 clones, with about 14% occurring only once. The CDR3 loop spans 12 amino acids. Germline CDR1 is GTSNPN and CDR2 is SVGIG (reference sequence). The germline V and J ends were trimmed by 3 bases and 2 bases, with 7 bases remaining between them. The clonotype was recovered from a woman under 30 in good health. The sequenced sample consisted of naive CD4+ T cells from blood. This chain links TRBV30 with TRBJ1-1; tentative D call: TRBD1 (5 bases). The CDR3 loop is CAWRGLNTEAFF. Here the CDR3 DNA reads TGTGCCTGGAGGGGACTAAACACTGAAGCTTTCTTT.